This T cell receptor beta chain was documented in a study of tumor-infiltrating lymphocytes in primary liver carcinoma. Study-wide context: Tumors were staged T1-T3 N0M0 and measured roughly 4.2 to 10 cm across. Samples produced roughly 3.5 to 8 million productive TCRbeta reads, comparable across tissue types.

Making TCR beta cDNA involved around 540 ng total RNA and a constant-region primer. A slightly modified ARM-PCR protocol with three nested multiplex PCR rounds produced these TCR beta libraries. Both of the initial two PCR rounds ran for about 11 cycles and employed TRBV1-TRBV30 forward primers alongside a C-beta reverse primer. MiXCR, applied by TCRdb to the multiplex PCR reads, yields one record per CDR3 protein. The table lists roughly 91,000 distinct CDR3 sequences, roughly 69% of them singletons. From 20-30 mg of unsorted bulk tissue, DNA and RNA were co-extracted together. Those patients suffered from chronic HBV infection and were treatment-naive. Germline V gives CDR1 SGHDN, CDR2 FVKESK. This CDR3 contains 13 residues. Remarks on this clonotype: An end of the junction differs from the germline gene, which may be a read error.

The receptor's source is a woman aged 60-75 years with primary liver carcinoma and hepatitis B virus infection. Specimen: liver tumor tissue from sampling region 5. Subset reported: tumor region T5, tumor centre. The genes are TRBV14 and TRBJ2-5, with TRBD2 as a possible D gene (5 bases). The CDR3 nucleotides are TGTGCCAGTAGCCAAGATCTGGGAGAGATCCAGTACTTC. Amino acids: CASSQDLGEIQYF.